The following is a TCR beta chain sequence with its context. The same CDR3 arises from other DNA sequences in this sample as well. This sample was included in a study of shared clonotypes between healthy human individuals. Using immunoSEQ multiplex PCR, the repertoire was profiled, and TCRdb retains in-frame clones only, with some absent. The table records approximately 2.5 million clones, roughly 93% of them present only once. This CDR3 comprises 14 residues. V shed 3 bases and J 0 bases; nucleotides not matched to a gene: 2. CDR1 and CDR2 (germline): MDHEN, SYDVKM. All participating donors were Caucasian adults from Nashville, Tennessee.

This chain joins TRBV28 and TRBJ2-7; 7 bases agree with TRBD1. This clonotype originated in a man between 18 and 29 years old in good health. Some clones in this sample may be carry-over from other donors' samples. Sequenced material: naive CD4+ T cells from PBMCs. This sample's subset: CD45RA+ positively selected. The CDR3 is CASSLRGPSYEQYF. For the CDR3, the DNA is TGTGCCAGCAGTTTGAGGGGGCCCTCCTACGAGCAGTACTTC.